Each of the 5 T cell receptor beta chains below was sequenced from the same sample in a study of glioma-infiltrating T cells. TCR alpha and beta CDR3 regions were amplified from RNA using iRepertoire nested multiplex PCR. TCRdb reprocessed the multiplex PCR reads via MiXCR and lists one record per CDR3 protein. Of roughly 190,000 distinct CDR3 sequences listed, around 32% were seen once; the top ten hold just over 20%. Material for sequencing was glioma tissue, nonneoplastic brain tissue, or PBMCs (not recorded which). The receptors shown here come from a human donor with low-grade glioma or glioblastoma, undergoing nonglioma brain surgery, or in good health (not recorded which).

A remark on this clonotype: A read error may account for a junction end that differs from germline. The CDR3 DNA reads TGCAGTGCTAGAAGGGAGGGCCGAGAAGATACGAAGTATTTT. This encodes CSARREGREDTKYF. The chain employs TRBV20-1 and TRBJ2-3; 7 bases agree with TRBD2. The CDR3 covers 14 residues. Germline assignment: CDR1 DFQATT and CDR2 SNEGSKA (reference sequence).

This clonotype has at least ten counts. The chain links TRBV7-2 to TRBJ2-5, with 10 bases fitting TRBD2. The V and J ends lost 0 bases and 5 bases, in that order; junction bases with no gene match: 6. The CDR3 consists of 16 residues. CDR1 is SGHTA and CDR2 is FQGNSA in the germline V gene. CDR3 in amino acids: CASSLAVSGRPETQYF. CDR3 nucleotides: TGTGCCAGCAGCTTAGCGGTTAGCGGGAGGCCTGAGACCCAGTACTTC.

This clonotype was seen more than once but under ten times. An end of the junction does not agree with germline; a read error may underlie this. The chain links TRBV9 to TRBJ2-3, with D uncertain. In germline, CDR1 is SGDLS, CDR2 YYNGEE. CDR3 length equals 12 residues. CDR3 region: CASSASHDRQYF. In DNA, the CDR3 is TGTGCCAGCTCAGCCTCCCACGATAGGCAGTATTTT. Filled out from reference TRBV9 and TRBJ2-3, the complete variable domain reads DSGVTQTPKHLITATGQRVTLRCSPRSGDLSVYWYQQSLDQGLQFLIQYYNGEERAKGNILERFSAQQFPDLHSELNLSSLELGDSALYFCASSASHDRQYFGPGTRLTVL.

The V call is TRBV4-3, the J call TRBJ2-7; TRBD2 agrees at 8 bases. The CDR3 totals 15 residues. J gave up 3 bases and V 0 bases, and 4 bases lay outside the gene matches. CDR1 is LGHNA and CDR2 is YSLEER in the germline V gene. CDR3 residues: CASSQDPSGFYEQYF. CDR3 nucleotides: TGCGCCAGCAGCCAAGATCCTAGCGGGTTCTACGAGCAGTACTTC.

This clonotype was counted at least ten times. This rearrangement joins TRBV2 to TRBJ1-6; maybe TRBD1 (5 bases). V was cut by 2 bases and J by 5 bases, with 13 bases left in between. Germline V gene sequence: CDR1 SNHLY, CDR2 FYNNEI. The CDR3 covers 16 residues. In nucleotides, the CDR3 is TGTGCCAGCAGTGAAAGTACAGGAGCGCATAATTCACCCCTCCACTTT. Its protein is CASSESTGAHNSPLHF.